This TCR beta chain comes out of a study of cytomegalovirus exposure and HLA in healthy donors. On the study more broadly: Previous work identified roughly 120 million unique TCR beta sequences from about 179 million T cells.

On this clone itself: Its specificity is unknown.

The study's findings and limits: Segments of the TCR beta V type were, in most cases, productive about 87% or about 30% of the time in an earlier analysis.

PCR used 60 Vbeta primers and 13 Jbeta primers. Authors' processing steps: A later analysis counted 80 million or so unique TCR beta chains, about 10 million shared. TCRdb's copy holds only in-frame clones and misses some; the assay was immunoSEQ multiplex PCR. V and J calls and clone size are given by that table; D and trimming were obtained from the DNA. Altogether over 150,000 clones are present, under 80% being singletons, with the ten largest covering around 13%. Sequencing input: PBMCs. The TCR sequence derives from a woman in her fifties or sixties in good health and CMV-seropositive.

The DNA for the CDR3 is TGTGCCAGTAGTCCGCGGACAGGGGGGTACACTGAAGCTTTCTTT. Translating gives CASSPRTGGYTEAFF. The chain uses TRBV19 and TRBJ1-1, with TRBD1 identical over 10 bases. This CDR3 contains 15 residues. Trimming removed 5 bases from V and 3 bases from J; junction bases left unmatched: 6. The germline CDR1 and CDR2 sequences are LNHDA and SQIVND (reference sequence).